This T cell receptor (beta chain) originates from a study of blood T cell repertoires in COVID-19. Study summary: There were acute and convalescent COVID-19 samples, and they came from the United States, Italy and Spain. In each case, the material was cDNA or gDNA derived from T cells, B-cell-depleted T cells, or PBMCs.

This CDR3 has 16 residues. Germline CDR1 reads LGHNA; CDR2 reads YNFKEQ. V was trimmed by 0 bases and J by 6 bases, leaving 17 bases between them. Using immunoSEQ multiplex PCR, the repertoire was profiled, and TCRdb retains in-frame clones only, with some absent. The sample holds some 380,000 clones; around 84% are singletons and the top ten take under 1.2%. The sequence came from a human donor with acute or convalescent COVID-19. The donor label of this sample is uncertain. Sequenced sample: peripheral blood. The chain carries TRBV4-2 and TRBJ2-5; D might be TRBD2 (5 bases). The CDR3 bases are TGTGCCAGCAGCCAAGATATGGTGGGAGCTGTAAAGACCCAGTACTTC. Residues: CASSQDMVGAVKTQYF.